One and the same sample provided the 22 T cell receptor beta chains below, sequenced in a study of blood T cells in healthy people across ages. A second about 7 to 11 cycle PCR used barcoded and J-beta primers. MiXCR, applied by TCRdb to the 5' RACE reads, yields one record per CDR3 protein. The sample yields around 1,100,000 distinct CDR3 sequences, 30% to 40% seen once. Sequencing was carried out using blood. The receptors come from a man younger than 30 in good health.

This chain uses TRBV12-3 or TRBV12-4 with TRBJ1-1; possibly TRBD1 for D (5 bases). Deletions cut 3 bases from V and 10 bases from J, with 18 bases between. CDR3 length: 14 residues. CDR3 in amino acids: CASSFSGWGGSAFF. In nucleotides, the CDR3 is TGTGCCAGCAGTTTCAGCGGGTGGGGGGGTTCAGCTTTCTTT.

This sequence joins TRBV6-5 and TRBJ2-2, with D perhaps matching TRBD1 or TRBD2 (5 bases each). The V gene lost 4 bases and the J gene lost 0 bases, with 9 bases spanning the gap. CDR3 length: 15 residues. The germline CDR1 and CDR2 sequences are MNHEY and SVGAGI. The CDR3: CASSWDAANTGELFF. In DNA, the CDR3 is TGTGCCAGCAGTTGGGACGCCGCGAACACCGGGGAGCTGTTTTTT.

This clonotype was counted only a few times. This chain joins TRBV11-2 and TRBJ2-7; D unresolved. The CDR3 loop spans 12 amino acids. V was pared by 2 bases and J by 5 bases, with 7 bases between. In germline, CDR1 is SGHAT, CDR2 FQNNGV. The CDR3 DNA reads TGTGCCAGCAGCTTACACCGGGACGAGCAGTACTTC. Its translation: CASSLHRDEQYF.

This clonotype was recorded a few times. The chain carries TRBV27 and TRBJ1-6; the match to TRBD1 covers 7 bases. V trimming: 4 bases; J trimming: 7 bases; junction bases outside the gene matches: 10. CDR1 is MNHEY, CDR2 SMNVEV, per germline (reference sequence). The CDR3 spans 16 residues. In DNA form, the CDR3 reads TGTGCCAGCAGTTCCCCCCGGGACAGATTAAATTCACCCCTCCACTTT. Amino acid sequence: CASSSPRDRLNSPLHF.

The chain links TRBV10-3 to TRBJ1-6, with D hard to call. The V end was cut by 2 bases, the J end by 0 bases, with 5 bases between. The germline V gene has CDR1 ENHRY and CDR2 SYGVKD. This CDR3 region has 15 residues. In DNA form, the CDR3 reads TGTGCCATCAGTGAGGGACGCTCCTATAATTCACCCCTCCACTTT. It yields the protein CAISEGRSYNSPLHF.

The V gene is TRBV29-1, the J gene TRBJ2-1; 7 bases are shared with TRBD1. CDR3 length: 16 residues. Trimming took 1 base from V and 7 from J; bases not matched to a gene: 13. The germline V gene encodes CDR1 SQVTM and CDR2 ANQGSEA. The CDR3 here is CSVEGIGGRDFNEQFF. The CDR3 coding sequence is TGCAGCGTTGAAGGAATAGGGGGCAGGGATTTTAATGAGCAGTTCTTC.

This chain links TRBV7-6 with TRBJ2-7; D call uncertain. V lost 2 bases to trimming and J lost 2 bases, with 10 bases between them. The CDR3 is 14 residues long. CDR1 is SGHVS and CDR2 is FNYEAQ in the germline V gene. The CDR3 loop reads CASSLTTRTYEQYF. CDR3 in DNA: TGTGCCAGCAGCTTAACGACACGGACCTACGAGCAGTACTTC.

This CDR3 is CSVVDGGTGYEQYF. In DNA form, the CDR3 reads TGCAGCGTCGTAGACGGTGGGACAGGCTACGAGCAGTACTTC. The chain joins TRBV29-1 to TRBJ2-7, with 8 bases that match TRBD1. J lost 3 bases, V lost 6 bases, and 10 bases had no gene match. Germline lookup yields CDR1 SQVTM and CDR2 ANQGSEA. This CDR3 has 14 residues.

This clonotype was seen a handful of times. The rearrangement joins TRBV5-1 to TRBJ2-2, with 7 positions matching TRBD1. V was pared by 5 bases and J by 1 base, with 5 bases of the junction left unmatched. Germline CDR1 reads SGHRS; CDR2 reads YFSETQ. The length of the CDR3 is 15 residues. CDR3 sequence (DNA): TGCGCCAGCAGAAAGACAGGGATGAACACCGGGGAGCTGTTTTTT. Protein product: CASRKTGMNTGELFF.

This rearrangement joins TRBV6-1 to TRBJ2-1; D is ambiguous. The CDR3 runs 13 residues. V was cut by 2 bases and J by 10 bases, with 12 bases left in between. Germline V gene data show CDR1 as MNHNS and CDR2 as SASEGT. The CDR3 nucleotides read TGTGCCAGCAGTGAACTAGGTCGCATAGAGCAGTTCTTC. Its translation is CASSELGRIEQFF.

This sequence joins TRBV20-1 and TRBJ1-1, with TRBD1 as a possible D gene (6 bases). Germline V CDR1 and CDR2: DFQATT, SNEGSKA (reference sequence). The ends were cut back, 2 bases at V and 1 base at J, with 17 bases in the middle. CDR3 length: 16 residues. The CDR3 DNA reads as TGCAGTGCTAGATCGGGACAAGGACCAACGAACACTGAAGCTTTCTTT. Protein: CSARSGQGPTNTEAFF.

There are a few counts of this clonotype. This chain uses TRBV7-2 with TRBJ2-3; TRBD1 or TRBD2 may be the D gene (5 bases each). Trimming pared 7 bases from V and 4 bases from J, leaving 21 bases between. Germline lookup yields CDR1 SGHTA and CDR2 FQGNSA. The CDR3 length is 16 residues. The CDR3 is CASTSNPRVGADTQYF. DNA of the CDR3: TGTGCCAGCACTTCAAACCCCAGGGTGGGGGCAGATACGCAGTATTTT.

CDR3 region: CSAVTGTEAFF. DNA of the CDR3: TGCAGCGCTGTGACAGGGACTGAAGCTTTCTTT. This chain uses TRBV29-1 with TRBJ1-1; 7 bases are shared with TRBD1. This CDR3 is 11 amino acids long. Trimming removed 7 bases from V and 5 bases from J; junction bases left unmatched: 4. Germline V gene sequence: CDR1 SQVTM, CDR2 ANQGSEA.

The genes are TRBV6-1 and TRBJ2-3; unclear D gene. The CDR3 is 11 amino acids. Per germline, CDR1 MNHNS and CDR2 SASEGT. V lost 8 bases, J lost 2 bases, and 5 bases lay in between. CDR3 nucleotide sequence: TGTGCCAGCCCAACCACAGATACGCAGTATTTT. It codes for CASPTTDTQYF.

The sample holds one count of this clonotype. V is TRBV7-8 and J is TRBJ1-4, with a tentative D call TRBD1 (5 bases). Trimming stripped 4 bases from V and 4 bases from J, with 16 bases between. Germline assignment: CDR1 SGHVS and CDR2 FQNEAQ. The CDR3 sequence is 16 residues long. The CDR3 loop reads CASSYYRDGHNEKLFF. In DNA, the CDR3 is TGTGCCAGCAGCTACTACCGGGACGGACATAATGAAAAACTGTTTTTT.

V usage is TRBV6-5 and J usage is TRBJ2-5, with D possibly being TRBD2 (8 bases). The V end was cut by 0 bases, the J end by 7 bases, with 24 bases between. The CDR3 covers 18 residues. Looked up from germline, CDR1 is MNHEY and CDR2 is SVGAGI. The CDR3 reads CASSYSRTGGGRDWTQYF. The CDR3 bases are TGTGCCAGCAGTTACTCGCGAACGGGAGGGGGCCGCGACTGGACCCAGTACTTC.

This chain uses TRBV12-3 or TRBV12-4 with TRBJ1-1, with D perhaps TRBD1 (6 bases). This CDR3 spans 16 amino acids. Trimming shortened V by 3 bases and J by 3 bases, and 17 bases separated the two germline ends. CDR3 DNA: TGTGCCAGCAGTTTCCGCGGGGGCTGGGGGGACACTGAAGCTTTCTTT. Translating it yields CASSFRGGWGDTEAFF.

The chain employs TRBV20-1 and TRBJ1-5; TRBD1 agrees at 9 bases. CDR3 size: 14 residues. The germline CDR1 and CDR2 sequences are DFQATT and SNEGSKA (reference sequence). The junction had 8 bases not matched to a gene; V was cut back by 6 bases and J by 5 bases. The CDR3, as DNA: TGCAGTGCCGACCGACAGGGGGGCCATCAGCCCCAGCATTTT. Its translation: CSADRQGGHQPQHF.

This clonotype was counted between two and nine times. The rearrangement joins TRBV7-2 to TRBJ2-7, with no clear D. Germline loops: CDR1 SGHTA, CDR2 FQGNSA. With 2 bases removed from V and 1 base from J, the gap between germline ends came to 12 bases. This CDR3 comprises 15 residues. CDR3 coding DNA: TGTGCCAGCAGCTTACTCGGATCAGGATCCTACGAGCAGTACTTC. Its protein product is CASSLLGSGSYEQYF.

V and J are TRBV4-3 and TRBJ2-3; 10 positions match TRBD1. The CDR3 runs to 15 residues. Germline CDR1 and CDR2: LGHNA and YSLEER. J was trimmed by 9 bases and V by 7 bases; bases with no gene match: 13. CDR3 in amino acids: CASNPIGQGDSTQYF. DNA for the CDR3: TGCGCCAGCAACCCGATCGGACAGGGGGATTCGACGCAGTATTTT.

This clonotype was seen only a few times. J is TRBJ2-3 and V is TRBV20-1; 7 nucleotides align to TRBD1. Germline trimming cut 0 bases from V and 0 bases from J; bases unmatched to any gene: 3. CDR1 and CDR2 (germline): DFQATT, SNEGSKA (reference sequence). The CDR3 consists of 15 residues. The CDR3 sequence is CSAREGTVSTDTQYF. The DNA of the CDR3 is TGCAGTGCTAGAGAAGGGACAGTTAGCACAGATACGCAGTATTTT.

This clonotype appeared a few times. The CDR3 DNA is TGTGCCACCAGCAGAGCCCCCCGCTCTGGGGCCAACGTCCTGACTTTC. Protein product: CATSRAPRSGANVLTF. The chain recombines TRBV15 with TRBJ2-6; D call uncertain. From germline, CDR1 is LNHNV and CDR2 YYDKDF (reference sequence). Deletions cut 1 base from V and 0 bases from J, with 7 bases between. The CDR3 runs to 16 residues. Full variable domain (rest looked up from reference TRBV15 and TRBJ2-6): DAMVIQNPRYQVTQFGKPVTLSCSQTLNHNVMYWYQQKSSQAPKLLFHYYDKDFNNEADTPDNFQSRRPNTSFCFLDIRSPGLGDTAMYLCATSRAPRSGANVLTFGAGSRLTVL.